This TCR beta chain was recovered during a study of cytomegalovirus exposure and HLA in healthy donors. Study findings and constraints: Using the classifier, cytomegalovirus status was reportedly diagnosed with high specificity and sensitivity. Apparent HLA restriction characterized most CMV-associated TCR beta chains in a later analysis. For most TCR sequences rarity was the rule, although some public TCRs occurred in many donors.

The CDR3 spans 13 residues. Trimming shortened V by 6 bases and J by 4 bases, and 12 bases separated the two germline ends. Germline assignment: CDR1 MNHNS and CDR2 SASEGT. Amplification used 60 Vbeta primers and 13 Jbeta primers. Generated by immunoSEQ multiplex PCR, the TCRdb table keeps only in-frame clones and is missing some. The table includes under 150,000 clones, 79% detected once. Regarding this clone: Its antigen is unknown.

The chain joins TRBV6-1 to TRBJ1-2; tentative D call: TRBD1 (6 bases). The receptor was isolated from a man between 18 and 35 years old in good health and CMV-seronegative. The source material was PBMCs. The CDR3, as DNA: TGTGCCAGCAGCCACAGACAGGCCTATGGCTACACCTTC. Translating it yields CASSHRQAYGYTF.